The rows below give T cell receptor beta chains drawn from one sample of a study of CD8 T cells in Susac syndrome. TCRdb ran MiXCR on the immunoSEQ multiplex PCR reads and lists one entry per CDR3 protein. The table includes about 140,000 distinct CDR3 sequences, roughly 96% detected once. The sequenced sample consisted of CD4+ T cells from PBMCs. The source is a human donor with multiple sclerosis. Both conserved end residues are part of each CDR3. A D gene is named only where the DNA matches it firmly. Rows give clone size only sometimes, using once, few, many, or a class for an expanded clone.

J gene: TRBJ2-7
V gene: TRBV5-1
D gene: TRBD1
clone size: NA
CDR3 DNA: TGCGCCAGCAGCCGGGACAGGGGTATCTACGAGCAGTACTTC
CDR3 protein: CASSRDRGIYEQYF

J gene: TRBJ2-5
V gene: TRBV24-1
D gene: TRBD2
clone size: NA
CDR3 DNA: TGTGCCACCAGTGGGACTAGCGGGAGTTTAGGGGAGACCCAGTACTTC
CDR3 protein: CATSGTSGSLGETQYF

J gene: TRBJ2-5
V gene: TRBV20-1
D gene: NA
clone size: once
CDR3 DNA: TGCAGTGCGCAAGACTCACGCTATAGGGTGACCCAGTACTTC
CDR3 protein: CSAQDSRYRVTQYF

J gene: TRBJ2-3
V gene: TRBV24-1
D gene: NA
clone size: NA
CDR3 DNA: TGTGCCACCAGTGATTACCCCCTAACAGATACGCAGTATTTT
CDR3 protein: CATSDYPLTDTQYF

J gene: TRBJ2-1
V gene: TRBV20-1
D gene: NA
clone size: NA
CDR3 DNA: TGCAGTGCGGAAGCTTTCTTGGGAGCCGACAATGAGCAGTTCTTC
CDR3 protein: CSAEAFLGADNEQFF

J gene: TRBJ2-3
V gene: TRBV14
D gene: NA
clone size: NA
CDR3 DNA: TGTGCCAGCAGCCAAGTTTTCCCAGGGGGGACAGATACGCAGTATTTT
CDR3 protein: CASSQVFPGGTDTQYF

J gene: TRBJ1-4
V gene: TRBV30
D gene: NA
clone size: NA
CDR3 DNA: TGTGCCTGGAGTGGCCGGCCTCGAGAAAAACTGTTTTTT
CDR3 protein: CAWSGRPREKLFF

J gene: TRBJ1-1
V gene: TRBV30
D gene: NA
clone size: NA
CDR3 DNA: TGTGCCTGGAGTGTTGGAGGGGTGAACACTGAAGCTTTCTTT
CDR3 protein: CAWSVGGVNTEAFF

J gene: TRBJ1-1
V gene: TRBV15
D gene: NA
clone size: once
CDR3 DNA: TGTGCCACCAGCGCCCGTGGCTCCAGGGGACCCACTGAAGCTTTCTTT
CDR3 protein: CATSARGSRGPTEAFF

J gene: TRBJ1-2
V gene: TRBV6-5
D gene: NA
clone size: NA
CDR3 DNA: TGTGCCAGCAGTCCCCAAACTGGCAGGGCCGGTGGCTACACCTTC
CDR3 protein: CASSPQTGRAGGYTF

J gene: TRBJ2-5
V gene: TRBV27
D gene: TRBD1
clone size: NA
CDR3 DNA: TGTGCCAGCAGTATCCAGGGGGCTGAGACCCAGTACTTC
CDR3 protein: CASSIQGAETQYF

J gene: TRBJ2-4
V gene: TRBV2
D gene: TRBD1
clone size: NA
CDR3 DNA: TGTGCCAGCAGGGACAGGGTAGTGACCAAAAACATTCAGTACTTC
CDR3 protein: CASRDRVVTKNIQYF

J gene: TRBJ2-5
V gene: TRBV7-6
D gene: NA
clone size: NA
CDR3 DNA: TGTGCCAGCAGCATAGCTTTTCAAGAGACCCAGTACTTC
CDR3 protein: CASSIAFQETQYF

J gene: TRBJ1-2
V gene: TRBV27
D gene: NA
clone size: NA
CDR3 DNA: TGTGCCAGCAGTTTACCCGGGGCCGGCTACACCTTC
CDR3 protein: CASSLPGAGYTF

J gene: TRBJ2-7
V gene: TRBV20-1
D gene: NA
clone size: NA
CDR3 DNA: TGCAGTGGCATGAGGGGGGCCTCCCTCGACGAGCAGTACTTC
CDR3 protein: CSGMRGASLDEQYF

J gene: TRBJ1-2
V gene: TRBV9
D gene: NA
clone size: NA
CDR3 DNA: TGTGCCAGCAGCGTAGAGGGAGGGAGACCCTATGGCTACACCTTC
CDR3 protein: CASSVEGGRPYGYTF

J gene: TRBJ2-3
V gene: TRBV19
D gene: TRBD1
clone size: NA
CDR3 DNA: TGTGCCAGTACCCGGGACAGAAACACAGATACGCAGTATTTT
CDR3 protein: CASTRDRNTDTQYF

J gene: TRBJ2-5
V gene: TRBV7-9
D gene: NA
clone size: NA
CDR3 DNA: TGTGCCAGCAGCCGAGGGACCGCAGGGGAACTCAGGGAGACCCAGTACTTC
CDR3 protein: CASSRGTAGELRETQYF

J gene: TRBJ2-7
V gene: TRBV25-1
D gene: TRBD1
clone size: NA
CDR3 DNA: TGTGCCAGCAGTGACGACAGGGGGATATACTACGAGCAGTACTTC
CDR3 protein: CASSDDRGIYYEQYF

J gene: TRBJ1-1
V gene: TRBV13
D gene: NA
clone size: NA
CDR3 DNA: TGTGCCAGCAGCTCACCCTCGTGGCAGGAGAACACTGAAGCTTTCTTT
CDR3 protein: CASSSPSWQENTEAFF

J gene: TRBJ1-4
V gene: TRBV10-2
D gene: NA
clone size: NA
CDR3 DNA: TGCGCCAGCACCCCCGGTGCCCTCTCAGGAAAACTGTTTTTT
CDR3 protein: CASTPGALSGKLFF

J gene: TRBJ2-1
V gene: TRBV7-7
D gene: TRBD2
clone size: NA
CDR3 DNA: TGTGCTAGCAGCTCCGGACTAGCTGCAAATGAGCAGTTCTTC
CDR3 protein: CASSSGLAANEQFF

J gene: TRBJ2-4
V gene: TRBV24-1
D gene: NA
clone size: once
CDR3 DNA: TGTGCCACCAGTGATTCCAGGGGGGGCAACATTCAGTACTTC
CDR3 protein: CATSDSRGGNIQYF

J gene: TRBJ2-1
V gene: TRBV11-2
D gene: NA
clone size: NA
CDR3 DNA: TGTGCCAGCAGCCCAAGGGTAGTCAATGAGCAGTTCTTC
CDR3 protein: CASSPRVVNEQFF

J gene: TRBJ2-3
V gene: TRBV29-1
D gene: TRBD2
clone size: NA
CDR3 DNA: TGCAGCGTTCCTTCTCTGTGGGAGGGGTCAGATACGCAGTATTTT
CDR3 protein: CSVPSLWEGSDTQYF

J gene: TRBJ1-5
V gene: TRBV3-1
D gene: NA
clone size: once
CDR3 DNA: TGTGCCAGCAGCCAAGATCCAGGGTTCAATCAGCCCCAGCATTTT
CDR3 protein: CASSQDPGFNQPQHF

J gene: TRBJ2-7
V gene: TRBV28
D gene: TRBD1
clone size: NA
CDR3 DNA: TGTGCCAGCTTCGGGACAGTCTACGAGCAGTACTTC
CDR3 protein: CASFGTVYEQYF

J gene: TRBJ2-5
V gene: TRBV3-1
D gene: TRBD1
clone size: NA
CDR3 DNA: TGTGCCAGCAGCCAGGGCAGGGGGCGAGAGACCCAGTACTTC
CDR3 protein: CASSQGRGRETQYF